This TCR beta chain stems from a study of CD8 T cells in ankylosing spondylitis. The germline CDR1 and CDR2 sequences are SGHRS and YFSETQ. The V end lost 0 bases, the J end lost 0 bases, and 10 bases lay between the germline ends. The CDR3 runs to 15 residues. Preparation of TCR beta libraries was done by quantitative 5'-RACE with molecular barcodes. MiXCR, applied by TCRdb to the 5' RACE reads, yields one record per CDR3 protein. The sample has some 800,000 distinct CDR3 sequences; 10% to 15% are singletons. Study findings and constraints: Blood of patients with ankylosing spondylitis appeared to be characterized by a TCR beta motif of eight highly homologous variants. Disease-linked clones had a CD8+ phenotype and relatively low frequency in peripheral blood. Significant enrichment of disease-linked clones was reported in matched ankylosing spondylitis synovial fluid.

Turning to this clonotype: Antigen specificity is unknown.

The TCR was taken from a male donor with ankylosing spondylitis. The sequencing input was blood, either unsorted or a sorted T cell fraction (not recorded which). The rearrangement links TRBV5-1 to TRBJ2-7; D is undetermined. The CDR3 spells CASSLALTHSYEQYF. The CDR3 coding sequence is TGCGCCAGCAGCTTGGCACTTACCCACTCCTACGAGCAGTACTTC. Full variable domain (outside the CDR3, taken from reference TRBV5-1 and TRBJ2-7): KAGVTQTPRYLIKTRGQQVTLSCSPISGHRSVSWYQQTPGQGLQFLFEYFSETQRNKGNFPGRFSGRQFSNSRSEMNVSTLELGDSALYLCASSLALTHSYEQYFGPGTRLTVT.